A selection of T cell receptor beta chains follows, all from one sample in a study of Ad26.COV2.S vaccination and SARS-CoV-2 variants. Sequencing used immunoSEQ multiplex PCR; TCRdb keeps in-frame clones, though not all of them. The sample gives over 350,000 clones, 88% of which show up once; approximately 3.7% is in the top ten. The specimen was peripheral blood, collected in a trial of Ad26.COV2.S vaccine versus placebo. The receptors derive from a person between 18 and 65 years old who received the Ad26.COV2.S COVID-19 vaccine or a placebo. The CDR3 runs from the conserved cysteine through the conserved F or W. A D gene is named only where the DNA matches it firmly. Clone sizes are given selectively: once, few, many, or a class where the clone is expanded.

d_gene: NA
abundance: once
j_gene: TRBJ2-2
v_gene: TRBV6-1
CDR3nt: TGTGCCAGCAGTGAAACAACAGGAGACACCGGGGAGCTGTTTTTT
CDR3aa: CASSETTGDTGELFF

d_gene: NA
abundance: NA
j_gene: TRBJ1-3
v_gene: TRBV6-5
CDR3nt: TGTGCCAGCAGTTACGCCGAGACAGGTTCTGGAAACACCATATATTTT
CDR3aa: CASSYAETGSGNTIYF

d_gene: TRBD1
abundance: NA
j_gene: TRBJ2-2
v_gene: TRBV6-5
CDR3nt: TGTGCCAGCAGTCGCGACAGGGGGTTTACCGGGGAGCTGTTTTTT
CDR3aa: CASSRDRGFTGELFF

d_gene: NA
abundance: NA
j_gene: TRBJ2-3
v_gene: TRBV29-1
CDR3nt: TGCAGCGTGACGCCAGGGCCAGATACGCAGTATTTT
CDR3aa: CSVTPGPDTQYF

d_gene: NA
abundance: NA
j_gene: TRBJ2-7
v_gene: TRBV10-3
CDR3nt: TGTGCCGCCAGGGCAGGGGATACCTACGAGCAGTACTTC
CDR3aa: CAARAGDTYEQYF

d_gene: NA
abundance: NA
j_gene: TRBJ1-2
v_gene: TRBV5-4
CDR3nt: TGTGCCAGCAGCTTCGCCGGGGATGGCTACACCTTC
CDR3aa: CASSFAGDGYTF

d_gene: NA
abundance: NA
j_gene: TRBJ2-1
v_gene: TRBV3-1/TRBV3-2
CDR3nt: TGTGCCAGCAGCCGCGAAAACAATGAGCAGTTCTTC
CDR3aa: CASSRENNEQFF

d_gene: TRBD2
abundance: NA
j_gene: TRBJ2-1
v_gene: TRBV13
CDR3nt: TGTGCCAGCAGCCCGCGGGGGAGCTCCTACAATGAGCAGTTCTTC
CDR3aa: CASSPRGSSYNEQFF

d_gene: NA
abundance: NA
j_gene: TRBJ1-2
v_gene: TRBV3-1/TRBV3-2
CDR3nt: TGTGCCAGCAGCCAGAACTCTGTACAGGGTGGAGGCTACACCTTC
CDR3aa: CASSQNSVQGGGYTF

d_gene: NA
abundance: NA
j_gene: TRBJ2-5
v_gene: TRBV29-1
CDR3nt: TGCAGCGTTGCCCCTGGGGGTTGGCAAGAGACCCAGTACTTC
CDR3aa: CSVAPGGWQETQYF

d_gene: NA
abundance: once
j_gene: TRBJ1-3
v_gene: TRBV11-2
CDR3nt: TGTGCCAGCAGCCTACAGGGACTCTTTGGAAACACCATATATTTT
CDR3aa: CASSLQGLFGNTIYF

d_gene: NA
abundance: NA
j_gene: TRBJ2-7
v_gene: TRBV27
CDR3nt: TGTGCCAGCAGTTTACAGAGCTCCTACGAGCAGTACTTC
CDR3aa: CASSLQSSYEQYF

d_gene: NA
abundance: NA
j_gene: TRBJ1-6
v_gene: TRBV4-2
CDR3nt: TGTGCCAGCAGATCGGACAACTCCTATAATTCACCCCTCCACTTT
CDR3aa: CASRSDNSYNSPLHF

d_gene: TRBD1
abundance: NA
j_gene: TRBJ1-1
v_gene: TRBV27
CDR3nt: TGTGCCAGCAGGCGCCGGGACAGGACTGAAGCTTTCTTT
CDR3aa: CASRRRDRTEAFF

d_gene: TRBD1
abundance: NA
j_gene: TRBJ1-1
v_gene: TRBV30
CDR3nt: TGTGCCTGGAGCTTTCTCAGGACAGGGGACACTGAAGCTTTCTTT
CDR3aa: CAWSFLRTGDTEAFF

d_gene: NA
abundance: NA
j_gene: TRBJ2-7
v_gene: TRBV10-1
CDR3nt: TGCGCCAGCAGTACTAGCAGGGGGGAAGAGTGGGAGCAGTACTTC
CDR3aa: CASSTSRGEEWEQYF

d_gene: TRBD2
abundance: NA
j_gene: TRBJ2-1
v_gene: TRBV6-2/TRBV6-3
CDR3nt: TGTGCCAGCAGTTGGACTAGTCAACGGGATGAGCAGTTCTTC
CDR3aa: CASSWTSQRDEQFF

d_gene: NA
abundance: NA
j_gene: TRBJ1-1
v_gene: TRBV7-2
CDR3nt: TGTGCCAGCAGCTCGTTGAGGAACACTGAAGCTTTCTTT
CDR3aa: CASSSLRNTEAFF

d_gene: NA
abundance: NA
j_gene: TRBJ1-4
v_gene: TRBV3-1/TRBV3-2
CDR3nt: TGTGCCAGCAGCCCCCAACAGGTTCAGAATGAAAAACTGTTTTTT
CDR3aa: CASSPQQVQNEKLFF

d_gene: TRBD1
abundance: NA
j_gene: TRBJ1-3
v_gene: TRBV19
CDR3nt: TGTGCCAGTAGTGGACAACAGGGGAGGCCTGGAAACACCATATATTTT
CDR3aa: CASSGQQGRPGNTIYF

d_gene: NA
abundance: NA
j_gene: TRBJ2-3
v_gene: TRBV6-5
CDR3nt: TGTGCCAGCAGTAGTTTTGGGGGCACAGATACGCAGTATTTT
CDR3aa: CASSSFGGTDTQYF

d_gene: NA
abundance: NA
j_gene: TRBJ2-6
v_gene: TRBV6-6
CDR3nt: TGTGCCAGCACCCTACTAAGGACAGACGGGGCCAACGTCCTGACTTTC
CDR3aa: CASTLLRTDGANVLTF

d_gene: NA
abundance: NA
j_gene: TRBJ1-4
v_gene: TRBV5-6
CDR3nt: TGTGCCAGCAGCATAACCGGGCCGACCTCGATTAATGAAAAACTGTTTTTT
CDR3aa: CASSITGPTSINEKLFF

d_gene: TRBD1
abundance: NA
j_gene: TRBJ1-2
v_gene: TRBV4-1
CDR3nt: TGCGCCAGCAGCCAAGGCGGCCGGGACAGGGGGCTTAACTATGGCTACACCTTC
CDR3aa: CASSQGGRDRGLNYGYTF

d_gene: NA
abundance: NA
j_gene: TRBJ1-2
v_gene: TRBV7-9
CDR3nt: TGTGCCAGCGCCCACCGGAATCCTAACTATGGCTACACCTTC
CDR3aa: CASAHRNPNYGYTF

d_gene: TRBD1
abundance: NA
j_gene: TRBJ1-5
v_gene: TRBV10-3
CDR3nt: TGTGCCATCAGTTTGGCGCCCACCGGGACAGGGGGCAGTTTGGATAGCAATCAGCCCCAGCATTTT
CDR3aa: CAISLAPTGTGGSLDSNQPQHF

d_gene: NA
abundance: NA
j_gene: TRBJ1-5
v_gene: TRBV6-1
CDR3nt: TGTGCCAGCAGTGAACGGGATCAGCCCCAGCATTTT
CDR3aa: CASSERDQPQHF

d_gene: TRBD1
abundance: NA
j_gene: TRBJ1-2
v_gene: TRBV25-1
CDR3nt: TGTGCCAGTAAGACAGGGAACTATGGCTACACCTTC
CDR3aa: CASKTGNYGYTF

d_gene: NA
abundance: NA
j_gene: TRBJ1-1
v_gene: TRBV27
CDR3nt: TGTGCCAGCAGGGCAGGACACAACACTGAAGCTTTCTTT
CDR3aa: CASRAGHNTEAFF

d_gene: TRBD2
abundance: NA
j_gene: TRBJ2-7
v_gene: TRBV19
CDR3nt: TGTGCCAGTAGTATGGGGGGGAACCAGTACGAGCAGTACTTC
CDR3aa: CASSMGGNQYEQYF

d_gene: NA
abundance: NA
j_gene: TRBJ2-7
v_gene: TRBV27
CDR3nt: TGTGCCAGCAGTCCGACGGACCGAGGATACTACTACGAGCAGTACTTC
CDR3aa: CASSPTDRGYYYEQYF

d_gene: NA
abundance: NA
j_gene: TRBJ2-5
v_gene: TRBV30
CDR3nt: TGTGCCTGGAGCCTTTGGATCCAAGAGACCCAGTACTTC
CDR3aa: CAWSLWIQETQYF

d_gene: TRBD1
abundance: NA
j_gene: TRBJ1-2
v_gene: TRBV5-6
CDR3nt: TGTGCCAGCAGCTACACGACAGGGCCCTATGGCTACACCTTC
CDR3aa: CASSYTTGPYGYTF